What follows describes a single T cell receptor beta chain. Its antigen remains unidentified. PCR involved 60 Vbeta and 13 Jbeta primers. Produced via immunoSEQ multiplex PCR; TCRdb's table is partial and in-frame only. The table has 80,000 to 100,000 clones, approximately 81% seen once; the top ten hold 2.5% to 3.5%. CDR3 length equals 14 residues. V was shortened by 2 bases and J by 3 bases, with 7 bases between the two germline ends. The germline V gene encodes CDR1 MNHEY and CDR2 SVGAGI. This sample is drawn from a study of cytomegalovirus exposure and HLA in healthy donors. Study findings and constraints: Analysis performed later found roughly 18,000 TCR beta sequences associated with HLA alleles at 0.05 false discovery rate. Testing in vitro showed a few CMV-associated chains specific for CMV antigens.

The rearrangement uses TRBV6-5 and TRBJ2-2; the D is unclear. This sequence originates from a male donor in good health and CMV-seropositive. Sequenced: PBMCs. The CDR3 DNA is TGTGCCAGCAGTTACGCGATCCACACCGGGGAGCTGTTTTTT. It is translated as CASSYAIHTGELFF.